Here is one T cell receptor beta chain with its context. Its target is unknown. This specimen comes from a study of shared clonotypes between healthy human individuals. Study-wide results and limits: Apart from blood, nothing was sampled; tissue repertoires likely differ. Naive subsets generally had larger estimated richness than memory subsets. Among four donors, approximately 5% of naive CD4 clonotypes were found in common.

Generated by immunoSEQ multiplex PCR, the TCRdb table keeps only in-frame clones and is missing some. This table has roughly 850,000 clones, around 96% appearing once. CD45RO negativity and positive selection for CCR7 defined naive CD8 cells, a population that excluded terminally differentiated effector memory CD45RA+ cells. Donors were healthy HIV-negative adults without recently reported acute infections or vaccinations. Germline CDR1 LNHDA, CDR2 SQIVND (reference sequence). This CDR3 comprises 15 residues. V was cut by 8 bases and J by 0 bases, with 14 bases left in between. This sequence joins TRBV19 and TRBJ2-4; perhaps D is TRBD1 or TRBD2 (5 bases each). The sequenced material came from naive CD8+ T cells sorted from blood. The TCR was taken from a man in his thirties or forties in good health. This chain's CDR3 is CASSPGRGAKNIQYF. The DNA for the CDR3 is TGTGCCAGTTCACCGGGACGAGGAGCCAAAAACATTCAGTACTTC.